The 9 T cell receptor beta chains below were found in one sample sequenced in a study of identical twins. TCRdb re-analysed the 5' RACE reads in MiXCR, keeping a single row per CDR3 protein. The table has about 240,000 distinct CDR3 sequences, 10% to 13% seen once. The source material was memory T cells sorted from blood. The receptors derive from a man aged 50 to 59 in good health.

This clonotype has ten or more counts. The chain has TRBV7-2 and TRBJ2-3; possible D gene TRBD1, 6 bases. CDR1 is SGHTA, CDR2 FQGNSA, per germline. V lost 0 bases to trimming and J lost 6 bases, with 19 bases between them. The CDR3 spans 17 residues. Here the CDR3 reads CASSLARSPFGGDTQYF. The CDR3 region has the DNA TGTGCCAGCAGCTTAGCGCGGAGTCCCTTTGGGGGCGATACGCAGTATTTT.

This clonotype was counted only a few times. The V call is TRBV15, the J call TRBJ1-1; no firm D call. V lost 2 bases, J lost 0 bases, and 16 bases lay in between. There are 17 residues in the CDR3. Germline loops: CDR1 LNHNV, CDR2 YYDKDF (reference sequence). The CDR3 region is CATSRTFSGRMNTEAFF. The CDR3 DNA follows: TGTGCCACCAGCAGAACCTTCTCGGGGAGGATGAACACTGAAGCTTTCTTT.

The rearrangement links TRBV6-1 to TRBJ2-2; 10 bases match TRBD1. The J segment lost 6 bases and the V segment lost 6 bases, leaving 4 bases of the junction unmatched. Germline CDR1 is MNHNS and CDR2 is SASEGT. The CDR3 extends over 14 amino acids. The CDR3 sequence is CASSKGQGAGELFF. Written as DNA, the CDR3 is TGTGCCAGCAGCAAAGGACAGGGGGCCGGGGAGCTGTTTTTT.

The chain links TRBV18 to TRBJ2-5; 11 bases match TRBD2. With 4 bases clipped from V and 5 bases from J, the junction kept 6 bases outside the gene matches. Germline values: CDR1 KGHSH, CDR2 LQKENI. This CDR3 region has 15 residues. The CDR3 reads CASSLPLAGAETQYF. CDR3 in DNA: TGTGCCAGCTCACTTCCACTAGCGGGAGCGGAGACCCAGTACTTC.

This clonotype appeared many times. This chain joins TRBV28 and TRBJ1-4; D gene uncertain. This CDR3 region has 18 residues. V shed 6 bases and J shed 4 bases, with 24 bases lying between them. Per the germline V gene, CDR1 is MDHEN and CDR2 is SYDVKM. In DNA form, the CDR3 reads TGTGCCAGCAGCCCGAGTTTGGAGGTGAACCATCTTAATGAAAAACTGTTTTTT. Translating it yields CASSPSLEVNHLNEKLFF.

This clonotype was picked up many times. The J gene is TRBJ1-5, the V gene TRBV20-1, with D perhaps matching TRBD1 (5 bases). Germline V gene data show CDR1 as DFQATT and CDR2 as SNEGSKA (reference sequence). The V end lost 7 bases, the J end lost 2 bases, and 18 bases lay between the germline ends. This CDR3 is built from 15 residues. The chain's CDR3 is CSVVGGSGRNQPQHF. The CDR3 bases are TGCAGTGTCGTCGGGGGGTCGGGTCGCAATCAGCCCCAGCATTTT.

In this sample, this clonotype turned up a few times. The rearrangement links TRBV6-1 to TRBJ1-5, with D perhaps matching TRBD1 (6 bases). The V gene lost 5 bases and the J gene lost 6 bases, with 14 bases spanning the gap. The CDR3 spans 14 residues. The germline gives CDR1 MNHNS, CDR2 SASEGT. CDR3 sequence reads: CASSPWGAFQPQHF. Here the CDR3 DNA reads TGTGCCAGCAGTCCCTGGGGGGCGTTTCAGCCCCAGCATTTT.

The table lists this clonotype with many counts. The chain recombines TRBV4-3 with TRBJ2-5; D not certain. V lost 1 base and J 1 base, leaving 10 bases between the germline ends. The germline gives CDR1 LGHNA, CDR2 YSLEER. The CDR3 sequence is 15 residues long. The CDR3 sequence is CASSQGVGPQETQYF. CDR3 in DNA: TGCGCCAGCAGCCAAGGGGTAGGACCCCAAGAGACCCAGTACTTC.

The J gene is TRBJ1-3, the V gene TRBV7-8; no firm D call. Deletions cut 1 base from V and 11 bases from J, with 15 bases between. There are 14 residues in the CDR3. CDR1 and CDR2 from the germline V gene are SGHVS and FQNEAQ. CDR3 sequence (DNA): TGTGCCAGCAGCTTAGATGAGGCCATGAGTTCCATATATTTT. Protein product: CASSLDEAMSSIYF.